The entry below describes one T cell receptor (beta chain). An end of the junction does not agree with germline; a read error may underlie this. Germline V gene data show CDR1 as LGHDT and CDR2 as YNNKEL (reference sequence). The CDR3 contains 15 residues. The data belong to a study of blood T cells in healthy people across ages. A J-beta primer mix and a sample-barcoded 5' primer were used in a second PCR of roughly 6 to 12 cycles. TCRdb reprocessed the 5' RACE reads via MiXCR and lists one record per CDR3 protein. There are 630,000 or so distinct CDR3 sequences in the sample; 32% occur only once, and roughly 14% lies in the top ten.

This TCR came from a woman of 80 years or more in good health. The chain uses TRBV3-1 and TRBJ2-5; D is undetermined. Material for sequencing was blood. CDR3 nucleotides: TGTGCCGGCAGCCGGACCCGGACCGCTCGGCAGACCCAGTACTTC. Translated: CAGSRTRTARQTQYF.